Below, 12 T cell receptor beta chains from the same sample are listed, as sequenced in a study of CD8 T cells in Susac syndrome. RNA, at 0.5 to 1 ug, was reverse transcribed with random hexamers. TCRdb called the immunoSEQ multiplex PCR reads again in MiXCR, with one record for every CDR3 protein. Of 150,000 to 200,000 distinct CDR3 sequences detected, approximately 94% appear once; the ten largest clones hold 0.09% to 0.1%. The sequenced sample consisted of CD4+ T cells from PBMCs. Source of these receptors: a human donor with multiple sclerosis.

This clonotype was seen just once. J is TRBJ2-2 and V is TRBV11-1; D not certain. CDR3 length equals 14 residues. Germline V gives CDR1 SGHAT, CDR2 FQDESV (reference sequence). V was shortened by 6 bases and J by 9 bases, with 17 bases between the two germline ends. CDR3 sequence (DNA): TGTGCCAGCAGACCTAGACTGTCCGTTAGGGAGCTGTTTTTT. Translated, it gives CASRPRLSVRELFF. Full variable domain (remainder filled in from reference TRBV11-1 and TRBJ2-2): EAEVAQSPRYKITEKSQAVAFWCDPISGHATLYWYRQILGQGPELLVQFQDESVVDDSQLPKDRFSAERLKGVDSTLKIQPAELGDSAMYLCASRPRLSVRELFFGEGSRLTVL.

The gene calls are TRBV12-3 or TRBV12-4 and TRBJ2-7; D is possibly TRBD2 (5 bases). The V end lost 2 bases, the J end lost 0 bases, and 11 bases lay between the germline ends. The CDR3 is made up of 15 amino acids. CDR3 sequence: CASSLREGGSYEQYF. The CDR3, as DNA: TGTGCCAGCAGTTTAAGGGAAGGAGGCTCCTACGAGCAGTACTTC.

In this sample, this clonotype turned up once. V usage is TRBV29-1 and J usage is TRBJ2-5; TRBD1 agrees at 7 bases. Germline V CDR1 and CDR2: SQVTM, ANQGSEA. Losses at the gene ends were 7 bases for V and 0 bases for J; bases not matched to a gene: 5. The CDR3 extends over 13 amino acids. CDR3 loop: CSGQGSYQETQYF. CDR3 in DNA: TGCAGCGGACAGGGTTCGTACCAAGAGACCCAGTACTTC.

The chain's CDR3 is CSGGQGDYGYTF. The CDR3 bases are TGCAGCGGGGGACAGGGCGACTATGGCTACACCTTC. This rearrangement joins TRBV29-1 to TRBJ1-2; TRBD1 agrees at 9 bases. The germline V gene encodes CDR1 SQVTM and CDR2 ANQGSEA. V lost 7 bases and J lost 3; bases outside the gene matches: 3. The CDR3 has 12 residues. Looking up the rest from reference TRBV29-1 and TRBJ1-2 gives the full variable domain: SAVISQKPSRDICQRGTSLTIQCQVDSQVTMMFWYRQQPGQSLTLIATANQGSEATYESGFVIDKFPISRPNLTFSTLTVSNMSPEDSSIYLCSGGQGDYGYTFGSGTRLTVV.

The V gene is TRBV6-5, the J gene TRBJ1-1; D is undetermined. CDR1 is MNHEY and CDR2 is SVGAGI in the germline V gene. CDR3 length: 13 residues. Trimming stripped 0 bases from V and 4 bases from J, with 6 bases between. This CDR3 is CASSYSSSTEAFF. Written as DNA, the CDR3 is TGTGCCAGCAGTTACTCTAGTTCCACTGAAGCTTTCTTT.

The CDR3 DNA follows: TGTGCCAGCAGCTTGAATGTGGGGTCCGCAACAGATACGCAGTATTTT. Translated, it gives CASSLNVGSATDTQYF. This sequence joins TRBV7-3 and TRBJ2-3; no definite D call. This CDR3 region has 16 residues. CDR1 is SGHTA and CDR2 is FQGTGA in the germline V gene. V was trimmed by 3 bases and J by 3 bases, leaving 16 bases between them. Variable domain in full (rest from reference TRBV7-3 and TRBJ2-3): GAGVSQTPSNKVTEKGKYVELRCDPISGHTALYWYRQSLGQGPEFLIYFQGTGAADDSGLPNDRFFAVRPEGSVSTLKIQRTERGDSAVYLCASSLNVGSATDTQYFGPGTRLTVL.

The J gene is TRBJ2-7, the V gene TRBV28; no firm D call. Deletions cut 5 bases from V and 0 bases from J, with 5 bases between. The germline CDR1 and CDR2 sequences are MDHEN and SYDVKM. This CDR3 comprises 12 residues. CDR3 sequence (DNA): TGTGCCAGCAGTAAAAGCTCCTACGAGCAGTACTTC. Translated: CASSKSSYEQYF.

J is TRBJ2-1 and V is TRBV7-3, with unresolved D. The germline V gene encodes CDR1 SGHTA and CDR2 FQGTGA. The CDR3 is 12 amino acids. The germline V and J ends were trimmed by 5 bases and 9 bases, with 11 bases remaining between them. Here the CDR3 reads CASSDPSGEQFF. The CDR3 DNA follows: TGTGCCAGCAGCGATCCTTCGGGTGAGCAGTTCTTC. Full variable domain (remainder filled in from reference TRBV7-3 and TRBJ2-1): GAGVSQTPSNKVTEKGKYVELRCDPISGHTALYWYRQSLGQGPEFLIYFQGTGAADDSGLPNDRFFAVRPEGSVSTLKIQRTERGDSAVYLCASSDPSGEQFFGPGTRLTVL.

The J gene is TRBJ2-4, the V gene TRBV15; no definite D call. V dropped 0 bases and J dropped 2 bases, with 11 bases sitting between them. Germline CDR1 and CDR2: LNHNV and YYDKDF (reference sequence). CDR3 size: 16 residues. The CDR3 nucleotides are TGTGCCACCAGCAGAGATCTTGGGGTCCCCAAAAACATTCAGTACTTC. It is translated as CATSRDLGVPKNIQYF.

The chain uses TRBV7-8 and TRBJ2-4; 9 bases align to TRBD1. V gave up 5 bases and J gave up 6 bases; unmatched junction bases: 5. This CDR3 has 14 residues. The germline CDR1 and CDR2 sequences are SGHVS and FQNEAQ. This CDR3 is CASSQSTGGNIQYF. The CDR3 region has the DNA TGTGCCAGCAGCCAATCGACAGGGGGAAACATTCAGTACTTC.

This clonotype was seen just once. CDR3 residues: CASSIDTYGYTF. The CDR3 DNA reads TGTGCCAGCAGTATTGACACCTATGGCTACACCTTC. The chain couples TRBV5-4 to TRBJ1-2; D gene ambiguous. V was shortened by 5 bases and J by 4 bases, with 9 bases between the two germline ends. Germline CDR1 reads SGHNT; CDR2 reads YYREEE (reference sequence). The CDR3 totals 12 residues.

The chain joins TRBV3-1 to TRBJ2-7; TRBD1 matches 9 bases. Per germline, CDR1 LGHDT and CDR2 YNNKEL (reference sequence). The CDR3 is 14 residues long. Germline trimming cut 1 base from V and 7 bases from J; bases unmatched to any gene: 5. The CDR3 protein is CASSQGTGEREQYF. CDR3 DNA: TGTGCCAGCAGCCAAGGGACAGGGGAGAGGGAGCAGTACTTC.